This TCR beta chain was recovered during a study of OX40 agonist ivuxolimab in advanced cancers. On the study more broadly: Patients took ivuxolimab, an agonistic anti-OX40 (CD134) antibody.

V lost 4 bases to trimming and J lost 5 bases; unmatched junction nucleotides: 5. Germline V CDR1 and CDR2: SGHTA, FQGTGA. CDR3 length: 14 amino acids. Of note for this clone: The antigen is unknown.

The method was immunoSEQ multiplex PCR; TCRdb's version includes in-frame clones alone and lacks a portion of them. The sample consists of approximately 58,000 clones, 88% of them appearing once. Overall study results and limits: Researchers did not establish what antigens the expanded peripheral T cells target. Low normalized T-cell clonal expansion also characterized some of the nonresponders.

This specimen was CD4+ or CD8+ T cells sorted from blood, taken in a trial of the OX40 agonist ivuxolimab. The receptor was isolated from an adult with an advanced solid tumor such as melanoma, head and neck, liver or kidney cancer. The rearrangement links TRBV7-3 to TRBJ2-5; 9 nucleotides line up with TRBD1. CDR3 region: CASSSGTGYETQYF. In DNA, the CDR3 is TGTGCCAGCAGCTCCGGGACAGGGTACGAGACCCAGTACTTC.